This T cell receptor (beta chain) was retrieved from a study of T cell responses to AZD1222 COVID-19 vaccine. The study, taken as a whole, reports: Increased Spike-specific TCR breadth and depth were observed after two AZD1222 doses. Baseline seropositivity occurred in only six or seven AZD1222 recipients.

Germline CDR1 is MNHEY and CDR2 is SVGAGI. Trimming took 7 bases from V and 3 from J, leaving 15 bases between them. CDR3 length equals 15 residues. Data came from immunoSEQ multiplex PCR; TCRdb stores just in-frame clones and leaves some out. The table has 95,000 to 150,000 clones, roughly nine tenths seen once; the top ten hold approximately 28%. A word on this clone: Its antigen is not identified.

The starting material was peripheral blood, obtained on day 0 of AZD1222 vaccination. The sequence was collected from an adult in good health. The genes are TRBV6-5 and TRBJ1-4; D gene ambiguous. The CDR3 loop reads CASTRLGGANEKLFF. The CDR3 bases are TGTGCCAGCACTCGATTGGGTGGGGCTAATGAAAAACTGTTTTTT.